This T cell receptor (beta chain) was captured in a study of cytomegalovirus exposure and HLA in healthy donors. The CDR3 is 15 residues long. Trimming pared 2 bases from V and 3 bases from J, leaving 10 bases between. Germline CDR1 reads MDHEN; CDR2 reads SYDVKM. Clones were read by immunoSEQ multiplex PCR, and TCRdb kept only the in-frame ones, dropping some. The data contain roughly 43,000 clones, 80% to 95% of them singletons. This TCR came from a young woman in good health and CMV-seronegative. This chain links TRBV28 with TRBJ2-2, with a possible D match to TRBD1 (5 bases). Sequencing was done on a sample of PBMCs. The CDR3 protein is CASSLGRAYTGELFF. The CDR3 DNA follows: TGTGCCAGCAGTTTAGGCAGGGCGTACACCGGGGAGCTGTTTTTT.